The entry below describes one T cell receptor beta chain. The sample is drawn from a study of blood T cell repertoires in COVID-19. Across the whole study: COVID-19 samples collected from the United States, Italy and Spain covered acute and convalescent phases. T cells, B-cell-depleted T cells, or PBMCs provided the cDNA or gDNA that served as material.

The V gene's germline CDR1 is LGHNA and CDR2 YNFKEQ. The V segment lost 4 bases and the J segment 3 bases; nucleotides outside the gene matches: 5. The CDR3 has 15 amino acids. Per the original data handling: Using reference gene primer amplification, nucleated cell counts were estimated. Method: immunoSEQ multiplex PCR; TCRdb's copy keeps in-frame clones and lacks some. V, J and clone size are taken as reported in that table, and D and trimming were inferred from the DNA itself. The data hold 25,000 to 35,000 clones, with approximately 90% observed a single time. The sample was peripheral blood. The chain carries TRBV4-2 and TRBJ1-5; 8 bases fit TRBD1. This TCR derives from a man aged 60-69 years with active COVID-19. CDR3 sequence reads: CASSLQGQANQPQHF. CDR3 DNA sequence: TGTGCCAGCAGCCTACAGGGACAGGCCAATCAGCCCCAGCATTTT.